These 3 T cell receptor beta chains were sequenced from one sample in a study of blood T cells in healthy people across ages (dated by TCRdb to 2014 to 2015). Libraries were made using 5' RACE. The sample was run on an Illumina HiSeq 2500. A second about 7 to 11 cycle PCR used a sample-barcoded 5' primer and a J-beta primer mix. TCRdb cleaned the public reads at Q25 with fastp, built clones with MiXCR and kept in-frame beta chains. CDR3 protein sequences are deduplicated, and each keeps its most common genes and DNA. For this sample the table gives about 670,000 distinct CDR3 sequences, of which around 50% were detected only once. Together, the top ten hold 13% of the sample. Sequences were obtained from blood. The receptor source for this set is a woman of 80 years or more in good health.

This clonotype was counted many times. The chain combines TRBV4-1 with TRBJ2-3, with 8 bases matching TRBD2. CDR1 is MGHRA, CDR2 YSYEKL, per germline. The CDR3 runs to 16 residues. After removal of 1 base from V and 2 bases from J, the junction contained 5 bases not matched to a gene. CDR3 nucleotide sequence: TGCGCCAGCAGCCAAGTTACGGGAGGGCCCACAGATACGCAGTATTTT. This codes for CASSQVTGGPTDTQYF.

The table lists this clonotype with a few counts. The J gene is TRBJ2-3, the V gene TRBV20-1, with D unclear. Between the trimmed V and J ends, which lost 4 bases and 4 bases, there was a span of 3 bases. The CDR3 runs to 10 residues. Germline loops: CDR1 DFQATT, CDR2 SNEGSKA (reference sequence). The CDR3 spells CSANADTQYF. The CDR3 nucleotides read TGCAGTGCTAATGCAGATACGCAGTATTTT.

This clonotype was counted ten times or more. A much larger clone differs from this one at a single base, so this may be a read error. The CDR3 spells CASSDETSENEQYF. CDR3 coding DNA: TGTGCCAGCAGTGATGAGACTAGCGAGAATGAGCAGTACTTC. The rearrangement joins TRBV2 to TRBJ2-5, with 8 bases fitting TRBD2. In germline, CDR1 is SNHLY, CDR2 FYNNEI. This CDR3 spans 14 amino acids. Trimming at V came to 3 bases and at J to 11 bases, leaving 11 bases not matched to a gene.